The TCR beta chain described here comes from a study of PD-L1 blockade in urothelial cancer. Overall study: Analysis of the blood was performed 3 weeks (second dose) and 6 weeks after treatment start. Each blood sample yielded a median of roughly 150,000 T cells.

The time point is: pretreatment peripheral blood. The germline V gene has CDR1 MNHNS and CDR2 SASEGT. There are 17 residues in the CDR3. After removal of 4 bases from V and 1 base from J, the junction contained 11 bases not matched to a gene. The assay was immunoSEQ multiplex PCR, and TCRdb's table has in-frame clones only and misses some. The profile covers around 130,000 clones, with approximately 84% appearing a single time and around 3.2% taken by the ten largest. Study-wide results and caveats: At the 3-week point, tumor-associated blood clones expanded more in durable-benefit patients. A pretreatment blood TCR clonality that fell below the median predicted better progression-free and overall survival.

On this clone: Its cognate antigen is unknown.

The chain uses TRBV6-1 and TRBJ1-1; 8 bases are shared with TRBD1. The receptor comes from a middle-aged man with urothelial cancer. The source material was PBMCs, sampled around atezolizumab (anti-PD-L1) treatment. The CDR3 sequence is CASSGAFRGTGNTEAFF. Written as DNA, the CDR3 is TGTGCCAGCAGTGGGGCTTTTAGGGGGACAGGGAACACTGAAGCTTTCTTT.